What follows are 7 T cell receptor beta chains derived from one specimen sequenced in a study of T cell responses to AZD1222 COVID-19 vaccine. Sequencing used immunoSEQ multiplex PCR; TCRdb keeps in-frame clones, though not all of them. The sample contains roughly 130,000 clones, roughly 92% of which appear only once. This specimen consisted of peripheral blood, obtained 28 days after the second AZD1222 dose. Receptors originate from an adult who received the AZD1222 COVID-19 vaccine.

J is TRBJ2-5 and V is TRBV6-2 or TRBV6-3, with 10 bases identical to TRBD2. The CDR3 contains 14 residues. CDR1 MNHEY and CDR2 SVGEGT come from the germline V gene. The junction had 3 bases not matched to a gene; V was cut back by 5 bases and J by 3 bases. As DNA, the CDR3 is TGTGCCAGCAGTAGCGGGAGGGCCAAAGAGACCCAGTACTTC. Translating gives CASSSGRAKETQYF.

DNA for the CDR3: TGTGCTAGTGGTTCGAAGGGACAGGGAGGTTCACCCCTCCACTTT. It encodes CASGSKGQGGSPLHF. This chain connects TRBV12-5 to TRBJ1-6, with 9 bases that match TRBD1. Germline lookup yields CDR1 LGHNT and CDR2 FRNRAP. The V segment lost 4 bases and the J segment 9 bases; nucleotides outside the gene matches: 7. The length of the CDR3 is 15 residues.

Comment on this clone: At the DNA level, this CDR3 is encoded by other sequences in the same sample as well. The V gene is TRBV18, the J gene TRBJ2-3, with 10 bases that match TRBD2. CDR3 length: 16 residues. The germline V gene encodes CDR1 KGHSH and CDR2 LQKENI. V shed 2 bases, J shed 1 base, and the junction held 3 bases outside the gene matches. CDR3: CASSPVTSGGTDTQYF. In nucleotides, the CDR3 is TGTGCCAGCTCACCAGTCACTAGCGGGGGCACAGATACGCAGTATTTT.

This sequence joins TRBV28 and TRBJ1-5; D not resolved. V shed 3 bases and J shed 4 bases, with 13 bases lying between them. The CDR3 is made up of 15 amino acids. Per the germline V gene, CDR1 is MDHEN and CDR2 is SYDVKM. CDR3 region: CASSFSRLPNQPQHF. CDR3 in DNA: TGTGCCAGCAGTTTTTCTAGGCTACCGAATCAGCCCCAGCATTTT.

The chain employs TRBV5-1 and TRBJ1-2; TRBD1 agrees at 8 bases. The CDR3 is 15 amino acids. J lost 6 bases, V lost 0 bases, and 7 bases had no gene match. The germline CDR1 and CDR2 sequences are SGHRS and YFSETQ. CDR3 coding DNA: TGCGCCAGCAGCTTGGGAAAGACAGGGGTCGATGGCTACACCTTC. Translated, it gives CASSLGKTGVDGYTF.

This clone was detected once. The chain links TRBV13 to TRBJ2-5, with TRBD2 identical over 11 bases. This CDR3 spans 14 amino acids. Germline CDR1 and CDR2: PRHDT and FYEKMQ (reference sequence). The trim removed 10 bases at V and 1 base at J, leaving 5 bases unmatched. The CDR3 DNA is TGTGCCACCTCGACTAGCGGGGTCCAAGAGACCCAGTACTTC. The encoded protein is CATSTSGVQETQYF. The whole variable domain, remainder taken from reference TRBV13 and TRBJ2-5, is AAGVIQSPRHLIKEKRETATLKCYPIPRHDTVYWYQQGPGQDPQFLISFYEKMQSDKGSIPDRFSAQQFSDYHSELNMSSLELGDSALYFCATSTSGVQETQYFGPGTRLLVL.

This chain joins TRBV6-4 and TRBJ1-6, with 8 bases identical to TRBD1. V gave up 0 bases and J gave up 6 bases; unmatched junction bases: 1. This CDR3 has 15 amino acids. Germline lookup yields CDR1 MRHNA and CDR2 SNTAGT. Here the CDR3 DNA reads TGTGCCAGCAGTGACTCAGACAGGGGTAATTCACCCCTCCACTTT. Translated, it gives CASSDSDRGNSPLHF.